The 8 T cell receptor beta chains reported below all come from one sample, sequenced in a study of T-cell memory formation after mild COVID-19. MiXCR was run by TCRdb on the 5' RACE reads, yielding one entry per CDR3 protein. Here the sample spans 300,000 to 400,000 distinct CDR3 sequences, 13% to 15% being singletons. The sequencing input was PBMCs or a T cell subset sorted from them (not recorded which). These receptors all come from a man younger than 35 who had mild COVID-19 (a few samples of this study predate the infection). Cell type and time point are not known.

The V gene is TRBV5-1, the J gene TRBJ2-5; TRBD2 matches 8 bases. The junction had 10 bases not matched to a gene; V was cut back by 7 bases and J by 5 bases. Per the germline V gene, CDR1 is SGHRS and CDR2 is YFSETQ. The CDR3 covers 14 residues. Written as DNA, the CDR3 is TGCGCCAGCCGCATTAGCGGGGTTACGGAGACCCAGTACTTC. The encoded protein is CASRISGVTETQYF.

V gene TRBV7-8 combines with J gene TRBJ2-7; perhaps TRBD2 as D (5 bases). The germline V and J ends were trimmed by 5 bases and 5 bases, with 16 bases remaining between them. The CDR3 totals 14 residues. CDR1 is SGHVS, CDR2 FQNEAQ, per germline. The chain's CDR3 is CASSRSGGSDEQYV. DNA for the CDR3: TGTGCCAGCAGCCGCTCCGGAGGATCGGACGAGCAGTACGTC.

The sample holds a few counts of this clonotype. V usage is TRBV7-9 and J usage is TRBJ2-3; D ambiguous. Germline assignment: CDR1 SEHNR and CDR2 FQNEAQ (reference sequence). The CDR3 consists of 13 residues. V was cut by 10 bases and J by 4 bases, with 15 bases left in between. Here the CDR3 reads CATRAPGADTQYF. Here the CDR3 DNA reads TGTGCCACCCGGGCCCCTGGGGCAGATACGCAGTATTTT.

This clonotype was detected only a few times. Here the CDR3 reads CASSLLARNTEAFF. Here the CDR3 DNA reads TGTGCCAGCAGCTTACTCGCGAGGAACACTGAAGCTTTCTTT. The rearrangement joins TRBV7-2 to TRBJ1-1; no clear D. This CDR3 comprises 14 residues. CDR1 and CDR2 from the germline V gene are SGHTA and FQGNSA. V gave up 2 bases and J gave up 1 base, with 8 bases separating them.

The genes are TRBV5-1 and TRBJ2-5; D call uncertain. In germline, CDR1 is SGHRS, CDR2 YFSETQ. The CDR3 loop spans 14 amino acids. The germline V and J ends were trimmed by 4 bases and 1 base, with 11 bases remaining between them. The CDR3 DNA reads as TGCGCCAGCAGCCCGGAAGTGGGCCAAGAGACCCAGTACTTC. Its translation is CASSPEVGQETQYF.

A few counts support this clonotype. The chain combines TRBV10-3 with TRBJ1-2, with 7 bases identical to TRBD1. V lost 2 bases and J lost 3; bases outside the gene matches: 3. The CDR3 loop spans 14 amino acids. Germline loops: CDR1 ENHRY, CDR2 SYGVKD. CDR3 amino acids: CAISERDSDYGYTF. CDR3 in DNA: TGTGCCATCAGTGAGAGGGACAGTGACTATGGCTACACCTTC.

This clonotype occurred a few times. The CDR3 protein is CASSYSGGGAEDTQYF. The CDR3 DNA is TGTGCCAGCAGTTACTCGGGCGGGGGGGCGGAAGATACGCAGTATTTT. This chain uses TRBV6-5 with TRBJ2-3, with TRBD2 identical over 9 bases. The CDR3 is made up of 16 amino acids. CDR1 and CDR2 (germline): MNHEY, SVGAGI. After removal of 0 bases from V and 5 bases from J, the junction contained 6 bases not matched to a gene.

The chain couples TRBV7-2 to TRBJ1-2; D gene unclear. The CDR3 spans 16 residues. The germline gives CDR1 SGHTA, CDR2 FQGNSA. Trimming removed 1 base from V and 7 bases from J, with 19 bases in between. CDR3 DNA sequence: TGTGCCAGCAGCTTAGATTTTGGCAGGCGACGTTCTGGCTACACCTTC. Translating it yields CASSLDFGRRRSGYTF. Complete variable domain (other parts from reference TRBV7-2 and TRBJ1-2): GAGVSQSPSNKVTEKGKDVELRCDPISGHTALYWYRQSLGQGLEFLIYFQGNSAPDKSGLPSDRFSAERTGGSVSTLTIQRTQQEDSAVYLCASSLDFGRRRSGYTFGSGTRLTVV.